Sequencing of this TCR beta chain was carried out in a study of control samples from healthy donors and cancer patients (dated by TCRdb to 2018 to 2020). CDR1 is given as SGHRS and CDR2 as YFSETQ, both from the germline V gene. Its CDR3 holds 16 amino acids, cysteine through phenylalanine. Only the CDR3 DNA stays, 48 bases, in frame from base 1. Clipping removes 5 bases from V and 1 base from J, with 8 as the unmatched junction base count. This clone was detected once. Its antigen is still unknown. Base-call qualities are not available, and no considerably larger clone is one nucleotide away. The library relied on the immunoSEQ multiplex PCR assay. What TCRdb holds here is the immuneACCESS table cut down to in-frame rearrangements. Part of the clones is not present; checked against another copy, under half of the missing clones reflect an unresolved V gene, and the others are unexplained. A total of 45,000 to 60,000 clones appear in this sample, around nine tenths of them only once. Jointly, the top ten make up about 0.8% of the sample.

The sequenced sample was PBMCs. This receptor was obtained from a man between 25 and 39 years old with colorectal cancer. The sequence joins TRBV5-1 to TRBJ2-2, with 7 junctional bases fitting TRBD1. The CDR3 loop reads CASRPPGTVNTGELFF. Read as DNA, the sequence is TGCGCCAGCAGACCACCCGGGACAGTGAACACCGGGGAGCTGTTTTTT.